This T cell receptor beta chain stems from a study of blood T cells in healthy people across ages. Study-level findings and limits: Both higher diversity and more naive CD4+ cells marked long-lived donors when set against aged donors.

With a J-beta primer mix and a sample-barcoded 5' primer, a second PCR ran about 7 to 11 cycles. One entry per CDR3 protein results from TCRdb running MiXCR on the 5' RACE reads. The data contain approximately 940,000 distinct CDR3 sequences, 48% of them singletons. A few counts support this clonotype. Its target is unknown. The V end was cut by 5 bases, the J end by 1 base, with 11 bases between. Looked up from germline, CDR1 is SGHTA and CDR2 is FQGNSA. This CDR3 has 14 amino acids. The J gene is TRBJ1-1, the V gene TRBV7-2; D unresolved. The sequence was obtained from a young man in good health. Source material: blood. CDR3 loop: CASSRIDGNTEAFF. Written as DNA, the CDR3 is TGTGCCAGCAGCCGTATAGACGGGAACACTGAAGCTTTCTTT. Looking up the rest from reference TRBV7-2 and TRBJ1-1 gives the full variable domain: GAGVSQSPSNKVTEKGKDVELRCDPISGHTALYWYRQSLGQGLEFLIYFQGNSAPDKSGLPSDRFSAERTGGSVSTLTIQRTQQEDSAVYLCASSRIDGNTEAFFGQGTRLTVV.